One and the same sample provided the 15 T cell receptor beta chains below, sequenced in a study of blood T cell repertoires in COVID-19. Clones were read by immunoSEQ multiplex PCR, and TCRdb kept only the in-frame ones, dropping some. The repertoire consists of about 200,000 clones, with 82% occurring once and the leading ten covering 6.5% to 9.5%. Sequenced material: peripheral blood. The source of these receptors is a woman aged 55-70 years with COVID-19, enrolled during active disease.

The chain uses TRBV28 and TRBJ2-7; 8 bases match TRBD1. This CDR3 is built from 14 residues. Germline CDR1 MDHEN, CDR2 SYDVKM. V lost 3 bases to trimming and J lost 7 bases; unmatched junction nucleotides: 8. The CDR3 region is CASSLLYRTGEQYF. DNA of the CDR3: TGTGCCAGCAGTTTGTTATATCGGACAGGGGAGCAGTACTTC.

The V call is TRBV6-6, the J call TRBJ2-7; unclear D gene. V shed 4 bases and J shed 0 bases, with 7 bases lying between them. This CDR3 has 13 amino acids. The V gene's germline CDR1 is MNHNY and CDR2 SVGAGI (reference sequence). CDR3 bases: TGTGCCAGCAGTTGGCGGCCCTCCTACGAGCAGTACTTC. This gives the protein CASSWRPSYEQYF.

CDR3 sequence (DNA): TGTGCCAGTAGTATGGGTACAGGGTTGGGTGAGCAGTTCTTC. Translated: CASSMGTGLGEQFF. The chain employs TRBV19 and TRBJ2-1, with D tentatively TRBD1 (6 bases). The germline CDR1 and CDR2 sequences are LNHDA and SQIVND (reference sequence). The CDR3 runs 14 residues. The V and J ends lost 3 bases and 9 bases respectively, with 15 bases between them.

This clone has just one count. V is TRBV2 and J is TRBJ1-2; possible D gene TRBD1, 6 bases. Deletions cut 11 bases from V and 2 bases from J, with 15 bases between. The germline V gene encodes CDR1 SNHLY and CDR2 FYNNEI. This CDR3 region has 13 residues. The CDR3 sequence: CADRQDSNYGYTF. The CDR3 region has the DNA TGTGCCGACAGGCAGGACAGCAACTATGGCTACACCTTC.

CDR3 loop: CASSLGLRGKGDTQYF. DNA of the CDR3: TGTGCCAGCAGCTTAGGCCTAAGGGGGAAGGGGGATACGCAGTATTTT. The chain carries TRBV13 and TRBJ2-3; a possible D gene is TRBD1 (6 bases). V shed 0 bases and J shed 6 bases, with 16 bases lying between them. CDR3 length: 16 residues. In germline, CDR1 is PRHDT, CDR2 FYEKMQ (reference sequence).

Regarding this clone: Additional DNA sequences in this sample encode the identical CDR3. In DNA form, the CDR3 reads TGTGCCAGCAGCTTAGGTGGGGAGACAGATACGCAGTATTTT. Protein sequence: CASSLGGETDTQYF. The chain links TRBV7-9 to TRBJ2-3, with TRBD2 as a possible D gene (5 bases). The V gene lost 1 base and the J gene lost 3 bases, with 8 bases spanning the gap. Germline lookup yields CDR1 SEHNR and CDR2 FQNEAQ (reference sequence). The CDR3 is 14 amino acids. Variable domain in full (rest from reference TRBV7-9 and TRBJ2-3): DTGVSQNPRHKITKRGQNVTFRCDPISEHNRLYWYRQTLGQGPEFLTYFQNEAQLEKSRLLSDRFSAERPKGSFSTLEIQRTEQGDSAMYLCASSLGGETDTQYFGPGTRLTVL.

V gene TRBV5-4 combines with J gene TRBJ2-3, with 7 bases lining up with TRBD2. With V trimmed by 4 bases and J by 3 bases, 5 bases remained unmatched. Germline CDR1 is SGHNT and CDR2 is YYREEE (reference sequence). This CDR3 is built from 14 residues. The CDR3 DNA sequence: TGTGCCAGCAGCCCGGGGAGGGGTACAGATACGCAGTATTTT. Amino acid sequence: CASSPGRGTDTQYF.

This clone was picked up a small number of times. The V and J genes are TRBV7-2 and TRBJ1-2, with 9 bases identical to TRBD1. Germline V gene lookup returns CDR1 SGHTA and CDR2 FQGNSA. The J segment lost 8 bases and the V segment lost 3 bases, leaving 4 bases of the junction unmatched. The CDR3 runs to 13 residues. The chain's CDR3 is CASSFPGTGGYTF. The CDR3 DNA follows: TGTGCCAGCAGCTTCCCCGGGACAGGGGGCTACACCTTC.

The sample holds one count of this clone. The rearrangement links TRBV27 to TRBJ2-3; a weak D match, TRBD2 (6 bases). This CDR3 comprises 14 residues. Trimming left V 6 bases short and J 4 bases short, with 14 bases between. Germline V gene sequence: CDR1 MNHEY, CDR2 SMNVEV (reference sequence). CDR3 sequence (DNA): TGTGCCAGCAGGCCGACTAGATGGGCAGATACGCAGTATTTT. Protein sequence: CASRPTRWADTQYF.

J is TRBJ1-6 and V is TRBV30; TRBD1 matches at 9 bases. Germline assignment: CDR1 GTSNPN and CDR2 SVGIG (reference sequence). This CDR3 is 13 amino acids long. V dropped 4 bases and J dropped 10; count of bases not matched to a gene: 5. For the CDR3, the DNA is TGTGCCTGGATTACGGGACAGGGCTCACCCCTCCACTTT. This codes for CAWITGQGSPLHF.

The DNA for the CDR3 is TGTGCCACCTCCGACCCGGGACTATCCCTAGATACGCAGTATTTT. Protein sequence: CATSDPGLSLDTQYF. This rearrangement joins TRBV28 to TRBJ2-3; 7 bases map to TRBD2. The ends lost 10 bases at V and 5 bases at J; junction bases unmatched: 15. The V gene's germline CDR1 is MDHEN and CDR2 SYDVKM. The length of the CDR3 is 15 residues.

This chain connects TRBV11-2 to TRBJ1-1; D unresolved. Germline V gene lookup returns CDR1 SGHAT and CDR2 FQNNGV. V gave up 4 bases and J gave up 1 base, with 13 bases separating them. CDR3 length: 15 residues. The CDR3: CASSYKLGGNTEAFF. The CDR3 DNA follows: TGTGCCAGCAGCTATAAGTTGGGAGGGAACACTGAAGCTTTCTTT.

The V and J genes are TRBV28 and TRBJ1-2; weak D call: TRBD1 (5 bases). The CDR3 length is 14 residues. Deletions cut 4 bases from V and 0 bases from J, with 9 bases between. Germline loops: CDR1 MDHEN, CDR2 SYDVKM. The CDR3 reads CASSSGSANYGYTF. DNA of the CDR3: TGTGCCAGCAGTTCAGGGTCAGCTAACTATGGCTACACCTTC.

The chain uses TRBV27 and TRBJ2-3; 9 bases map to TRBD2. Germline V gene sequence: CDR1 MNHEY, CDR2 SMNVEV (reference sequence). Trimming removed 3 bases from V and 0 bases from J; junction bases left unmatched: 19. The CDR3 length is 21 residues. This CDR3 is CASSFGGDSGRGFRSTDTQYF. The DNA of the CDR3 is TGTGCCAGCAGTTTTGGGGGCGATAGCGGGAGAGGGTTTAGGAGCACAGATACGCAGTATTTT.

In its sample, this clone was seen once. This chain joins TRBV9 and TRBJ2-1, with TRBD2 identical over 8 bases. After removal of 4 bases from V and 3 bases from J, the junction contained 9 bases not matched to a gene. This CDR3 region has 16 residues. The germline CDR1 and CDR2 sequences are SGDLS and YYNGEE. For the CDR3, the DNA is TGTGCCAGCAGCATAGTGGTAGCGGGGTTCTACAATGAGCAGTTCTTC. It translates to CASSIVVAGFYNEQFF.